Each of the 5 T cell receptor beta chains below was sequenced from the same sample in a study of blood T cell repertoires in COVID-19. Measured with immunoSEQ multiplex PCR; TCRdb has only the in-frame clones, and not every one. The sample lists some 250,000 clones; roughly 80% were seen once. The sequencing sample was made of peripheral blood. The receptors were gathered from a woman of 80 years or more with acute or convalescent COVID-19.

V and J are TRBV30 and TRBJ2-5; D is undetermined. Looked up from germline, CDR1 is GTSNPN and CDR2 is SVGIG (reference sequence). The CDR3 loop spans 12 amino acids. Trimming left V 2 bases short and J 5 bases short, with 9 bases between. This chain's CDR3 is CAWSWNGETQYF. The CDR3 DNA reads TGTGCCTGGAGTTGGAACGGGGAGACCCAGTACTTC. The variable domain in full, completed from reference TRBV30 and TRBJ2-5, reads SQTIHQWPATLVQPVGSPLSLECTVEGTSNPNLYWYRQAAGRGLQLLFYSVGIGQISSEVPQNLSASRPQDRQFILSSKKLLLSDSGFYLCAWSWNGETQYFGPGTRLLVL.

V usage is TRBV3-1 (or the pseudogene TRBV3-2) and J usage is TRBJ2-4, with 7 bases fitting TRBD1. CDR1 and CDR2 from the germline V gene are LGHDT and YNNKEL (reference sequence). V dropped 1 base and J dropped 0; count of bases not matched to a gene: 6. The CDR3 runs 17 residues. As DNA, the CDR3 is TGTGCCAGCAGCCAAGTACAGGGGAGAGTAGCCAAAAACATTCAGTACTTC. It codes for CASSQVQGRVAKNIQYF.

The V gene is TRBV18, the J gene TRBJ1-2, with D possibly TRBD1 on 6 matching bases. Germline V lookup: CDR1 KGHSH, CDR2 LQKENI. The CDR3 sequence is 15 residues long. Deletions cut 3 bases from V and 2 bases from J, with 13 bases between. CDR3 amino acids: CASSPIPGTNYGYTF. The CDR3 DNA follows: TGTGCCAGCTCACCCATTCCGGGGACAAACTATGGCTACACCTTC. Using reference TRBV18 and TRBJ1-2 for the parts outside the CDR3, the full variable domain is NAGVMQNPRHLVRRRGQEARLRCSPMKGHSHVYWYRQLPEEGLKFMVYLQKENIIDESGMPKERFSAEFPKEGPSILRIQQVVRGDSAAYFCASSPIPGTNYGYTFGSGTRLTVV.

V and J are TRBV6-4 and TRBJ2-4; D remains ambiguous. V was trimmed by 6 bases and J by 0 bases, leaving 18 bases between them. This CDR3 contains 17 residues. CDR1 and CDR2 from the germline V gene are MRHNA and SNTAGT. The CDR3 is CASSPQSLTVAKNIQYF. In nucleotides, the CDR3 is TGTGCCAGCAGCCCACAGTCATTAACGGTAGCCAAAAACATTCAGTACTTC.

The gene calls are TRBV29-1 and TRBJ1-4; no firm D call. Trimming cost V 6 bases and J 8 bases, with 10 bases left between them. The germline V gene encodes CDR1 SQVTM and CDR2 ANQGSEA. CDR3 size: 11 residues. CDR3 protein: CSVTRNEKLFF. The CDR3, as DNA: TGCAGCGTGACTCGTAACGAAAAACTGTTTTTT.